This T cell receptor (beta chain) appears in the sequencing data of a study of T cells in Graves' hyperthyroidism and ophthalmopathy. At the level of the study: Prior to any treatment, at the point of initial diagnosis, peripheral blood was collected. General observations from the study: Among thyroid clonotypes expanded above 0.001, most also appeared in blood.

The investigators amplified TCR beta CDR3 regions from RNA transcripts. RT-PCR in the first round (using the HTBI primer set) targeted the TCR CDR3. TCRdb re-called the multiplex PCR reads with MiXCR, one entry per CDR3 protein. The table lists a few hundred thousand distinct CDR3 sequences, about 22% of them singletons. Inclusion characteristics of ophthalmopathy patients comprised a Clinical Activity Score of at least 3, a NOSPECS grade of at least 4, and duration under 3 months. Those patients with uncontrolled infection, other autoimmune disease, pregnancy or lactation were excluded. This clonotype was detected many times. Antigen unknown. Between the trimmed V and J ends, which lost 5 bases and 2 bases, there was a span of 14 bases. This CDR3 contains 14 residues. CDR1 is DFQATT, CDR2 SNEGSKA, per germline (reference sequence).

This chain links TRBV20-1 with TRBJ2-3, with D perhaps TRBD2 (6 bases). The sample was blood. The receptor comes from a woman aged 70 to 79 with Graves' ophthalmopathy. The CDR3 loop is CSAPLAGLTDTQYF. CDR3 sequence (DNA): TGCAGTGCTCCTCTCGCGGGGCTCACAGATACGCAGTATTTT.